This T cell receptor beta chain was recovered during a study of monozygotic twins with inflammatory bowel disease. Germline V gene sequence: CDR1 MNHNS, CDR2 SASEGT. The CDR3 runs 16 residues. Following a re-call of the 5' RACE reads, TCRdb has one entry per CDR3 protein and lacks DNA. This sample contains 140,000 to 150,000 distinct CDR3 sequences. Material: blood. The V call is TRBV6-1, the J call TRBJ1-6. This TCR derives from a human donor with ulcerative colitis or Crohn's disease, or a healthy co-twin of an affected twin (not recorded which). The chain's CDR3 is CASEGRQSSYNSPLHF.